The 32 T cell receptor beta chains given below trace back to one sample, sequenced in a study of cytomegalovirus exposure and HLA in healthy donors. The PCR had 60 Vbeta and 13 Jbeta primers. Assay used: immunoSEQ multiplex PCR; TCRdb lists only in-frame clones, some missing. There are under 200,000 clones in the sample; over 80% occur only once, and under 5% lies in the top ten. The sample comprised PBMCs. The receptor source for this set is a woman aged 45-59 years in good health and CMV-seropositive.

This clone was picked up a small number of times. CDR3 in amino acids: CASSSQENQPQHF. The CDR3 DNA follows: TGTGCCAGCAGCTCCCAGGAAAATCAGCCCCAGCATTTT. The chain combines TRBV7-2 with TRBJ1-5; D is ambiguous. This CDR3 comprises 13 residues. With 4 bases removed from V and 4 bases from J, the gap between germline ends came to 8 bases. CDR1 is SGHTA and CDR2 is FQGNSA in the germline V gene.

V and J are TRBV7-2 and TRBJ2-1; 15 bases are shared with TRBD2. V trimming: 1 base; J trimming: 7 bases; junction bases outside the gene matches: 2. The germline CDR1 and CDR2 sequences are SGHTA and FQGNSA. The CDR3 has 16 amino acids. CDR3 amino acids: CASSLDGTSGGNEQFF. The CDR3 DNA follows: TGTGCCAGCAGCTTAGACGGGACTAGCGGGGGGAATGAGCAGTTCTTC.

This chain uses TRBV23-1 with TRBJ1-2; TRBD1 matches at 11 bases. TRBV23-1 counts as an open reading frame of uncertain function. V was pared by 0 bases and J by 4 bases, with 4 bases of the junction left unmatched. The CDR3 has 16 residues. The CDR3 here is CASSQSGDRGVYGYTF. The CDR3 DNA sequence: TGCGCCAGCAGTCAATCGGGGGACAGGGGGGTCTATGGCTACACCTTC.

V gene TRBV6-1 combines with J gene TRBJ1-2; possible D gene TRBD1, 6 bases. The CDR3 totals 13 residues. Germline loops: CDR1 MNHNS, CDR2 SASEGT. Trimming cost V 8 bases and J 8 bases, with 18 bases left between them. CDR3 region: CASGKGGMGGYTF. The CDR3 coding sequence is TGTGCCAGCGGGAAGGGGGGGATGGGCGGCTACACCTTC.

The V call is TRBV5-1, the J call TRBJ2-7; no reliable D call. Germline V gene sequence: CDR1 SGHRS, CDR2 YFSETQ. Trimming stripped 0 bases from V and 3 bases from J, with 10 bases between. The CDR3 spans 14 residues. The CDR3 loop is CASSLGDWSYEQYF. Here the CDR3 DNA reads TGCGCCAGCAGCTTGGGAGACTGGAGCTACGAGCAGTACTTC.

V is TRBV27 and J is TRBJ1-2; TRBD1 aligns across 10 bases. In germline, CDR1 is MNHEY, CDR2 SMNVEV (reference sequence). V was clipped by 6 bases and J by 2 bases; unmatched bases: 6. CDR3 length: 15 amino acids. In DNA form, the CDR3 reads TGTGCCAGCAGCATAGCGGGACAGGGGAACTATGGCTACACCTTC. Translating gives CASSIAGQGNYGYTF.

The rearrangement uses TRBV29-1 and TRBJ2-7, with D possibly being TRBD1 (5 bases). CDR1 is SQVTM and CDR2 is ANQGSEA in the germline V gene. V lost 7 bases and J lost 6, with 22 bases in between. The CDR3 is 14 amino acids. The CDR3 DNA sequence: TGCAGCGCTGTGAGCAGGGCAGGATCACGCGAGCAGTACTTC. Translating gives CSAVSRAGSREQYF.

This clone was recorded once. This specimen includes other DNA sequences encoding the same CDR3. The V gene is TRBV11-2, the J gene TRBJ1-1, with 7 positions matching TRBD1. The V and J ends lost 0 bases and 4 bases, in that order; junction bases with no gene match: 2. The CDR3 runs to 14 residues. CDR1 SGHAT and CDR2 FQNNGV come from the germline V gene. The DNA of the CDR3 is TGTGCCAGCAGCTTAGACAGGGGGTCCACTGAAGCTTTCTTT. Protein product: CASSLDRGSTEAFF.

The CDR3, as DNA: TGTGCCAGCATCCCACAGGGGGCTCGTGCTGAAGCTTTCTTT. Residues: CASIPQGARAEAFF. This chain connects TRBV2 to TRBJ1-1, with TRBD1 matching over 9 bases. V lost 7 bases to trimming and J lost 6 bases; unmatched junction nucleotides: 9. CDR3 length: 14 residues. Germline lookup yields CDR1 SNHLY and CDR2 FYNNEI.

V is TRBV28 and J is TRBJ1-1; D might be TRBD1 (5 bases). This CDR3 has 13 residues. The V gene lost 6 bases and the J gene lost 5 bases, with 13 bases spanning the gap. The germline CDR1 and CDR2 sequences are MDHEN and SYDVKM. In DNA form, the CDR3 reads TGTGCCAGCAGCCTAACAGGAGGGACTGAAGCTTTCTTT. This sequence encodes CASSLTGGTEAFF. Full variable domain (outside the CDR3, taken from reference TRBV28 and TRBJ1-1): DVKVTQSSRYLVKRTGEKVFLECVQDMDHENMFWYRQDPGLGLRLIYFSYDVKMKEKGDIPEGYSVSREKKERFSLILESASTNQTSMYLCASSLTGGTEAFFGQGTRLTVV.

This chain uses TRBV7-2 with TRBJ2-2; D is perhaps TRBD2 (6 bases). This CDR3 contains 16 residues. The V gene lost 5 bases and the J gene lost 5 bases, with 18 bases spanning the gap. The germline V gene has CDR1 SGHTA and CDR2 FQGNSA. Here the CDR3 reads CASSPFQRRGTGELFF. CDR3 nucleotide sequence: TGTGCCAGCAGCCCATTCCAGAGGAGGGGTACCGGGGAGCTGTTTTTT.

The V call is TRBV23-1, the J call TRBJ2-5; D might be TRBD1 (5 bases). With the DNA end fitting TRBJ2-7 better, the J assignment may be wrong. TRBV23-1 is an open reading frame, and its role is uncertain. The CDR3 consists of 12 residues. CDR3 in DNA: TGCGCCAGCAGCCTGCAGGGCTACGAGCAGTACTTC. Encoded protein: CASSLQGYEQYF.

The V gene is TRBV7-2, the J gene TRBJ2-1; 10 positions match TRBD2. The germline V gene has CDR1 SGHTA and CDR2 FQGNSA. This CDR3 region has 15 residues. After removal of 1 base from V and 9 bases from J, the junction contained 6 bases not matched to a gene. The CDR3 loop is CASSLVIAGGSEQFF. DNA of the CDR3: TGTGCCAGCAGCTTAGTTATAGCGGGAGGCAGTGAGCAGTTCTTC.

The CDR3 reads CASEARGQTEAFF. CDR3 coding DNA: TGTGCCAGCGAGGCCAGGGGCCAAACTGAAGCTTTCTTT. The rearrangement joins TRBV19 to TRBJ1-1, with TRBD1 as a possible D gene (6 bases). The CDR3 is 13 amino acids. Germline V gene sequence: CDR1 LNHDA, CDR2 SQIVND (reference sequence). Trimming pared 9 bases from V and 5 bases from J, leaving 16 bases between.

The chain joins TRBV7-2 to TRBJ2-7; 8 bases fit TRBD2. Germline trimming cut 6 bases from V and 9 bases from J; bases unmatched to any gene: 16. The CDR3 length is 15 residues. Germline V CDR1 and CDR2: SGHTA, FQGNSA. CDR3 coding DNA: TGTGCCAGCAGTTCCCCGGCGGGGGGAAGCCTTGCGCAGTACTTC. Protein: CASSSPAGGSLAQYF. The entire variable domain, with the rest obtained from reference TRBV7-2 and TRBJ2-7, is as follows: GAGVSQSPSNKVTEKGKDVELRCDPISGHTALYWYRQSLGQGLEFLIYFQGNSAPDKSGLPSDRFSAERTGGSVSTLTIQRTQQEDSAVYLCASSSPAGGSLAQYFGPGTRLTVT.

The V and J genes are TRBV14 and TRBJ2-2, with D possibly being TRBD2 (5 bases). This CDR3 has 15 amino acids. In germline, CDR1 is SGHDN, CDR2 FVKESK. V dropped 8 bases and J dropped 0 bases, with 13 bases sitting between them. CDR3 in amino acids: CASPRTRANTGELFF. CDR3 sequence (DNA): TGTGCCAGCCCCCGTACGAGGGCGAACACCGGGGAGCTGTTTTTT.

This clone was seen more than once but under ten times. This chain uses TRBV7-6 with TRBJ1-2, with 9 bases that match TRBD1. V shed 5 bases and J 8 bases; nucleotides not matched to a gene: 6. The CDR3 sequence is 13 residues long. The germline gives CDR1 SGHVS, CDR2 FNYEAQ. CDR3 in DNA: TGTGCCAGCAGCCCGTGGACAGGGGAGGGCTACACCTTC. The encoded protein is CASSPWTGEGYTF.

The rearrangement uses TRBV5-8 and TRBJ2-7, with TRBD2 matching over 7 bases. The junction had 6 bases not matched to a gene; V was cut back by 3 bases and J by 6 bases. This CDR3 comprises 13 residues. From germline, CDR1 is SGHTS and CDR2 YDEGEE. This CDR3 is CASSWGGGPEQYF. DNA for the CDR3: TGTGCCAGCAGCTGGGGCGGGGGTCCCGAGCAGTACTTC.

The chain uses TRBV5-8 and TRBJ1-2; D is uncertain. Between the trimmed V and J ends, which lost 4 bases and 4 bases, there was a span of 8 bases. The CDR3 contains 12 residues. In germline, CDR1 is SGHTS, CDR2 YDEGEE. As DNA, the CDR3 is TGTGCCAGCAGCAAGCCCGCCTATGGCTACACCTTC. As protein: CASSKPAYGYTF.

This clone was counted a single time. The chain has TRBV19 and TRBJ2-1, with D tentatively TRBD1 (6 bases). The CDR3 is made up of 12 amino acids. The germline gives CDR1 LNHDA, CDR2 SQIVND (reference sequence). Trimming cost V 5 bases and J 4 bases, with 6 bases left between them. The CDR3 sequence: CASSDRYNEQFF. CDR3 in DNA: TGTGCCAGTAGTGACAGGTACAATGAGCAGTTCTTC.

CDR3 nucleotide sequence: TGTGCCAGCAGCCCTCAGGGGGGTACGCCGTCCCGCATGAAGAGCTACACCTTC. It codes for CASSPQGGTPSRMKSYTF. This sequence joins TRBV7-2 and TRBJ1-2, with TRBD1 identical over 7 bases. Germline lookup yields CDR1 SGHTA and CDR2 FQGNSA. This CDR3 has 18 amino acids. V gave up 5 bases and J gave up 9 bases; unmatched junction bases: 24.

The chain's CDR3 is CASRIVAGSVEQYF. CDR3 DNA sequence: TGTGCCAGCAGGATAGTAGCGGGATCGGTCGAGCAGTACTTC. This rearrangement joins TRBV6-5 to TRBJ2-7; 8 positions match TRBD2. The CDR3 sequence is 14 residues long. With 6 bases clipped from V and 6 bases from J, the junction kept 10 bases outside the gene matches. CDR1 MNHEY and CDR2 SVGAGI come from the germline V gene.

The chain couples TRBV6-6 to TRBJ1-4, with D possibly TRBD1 on 5 matching bases. Germline lookup yields CDR1 MNHNY and CDR2 SVGAGI (reference sequence). The V and J ends lost 4 bases and 4 bases respectively, with 10 bases between them. The CDR3 is 14 residues long. The chain's CDR3 is CASSLRGGNEKLFF. In nucleotides, the CDR3 is TGTGCCAGCAGTTTGAGGGGAGGTAATGAAAAACTGTTTTTT.

The chain has TRBV5-8 and TRBJ1-6, with unresolved D. With 3 bases removed from V and 9 bases from J, the gap between germline ends came to 10 bases. From germline, CDR1 is SGHTS and CDR2 YDEGEE. This CDR3 is 13 amino acids long. DNA for the CDR3: TGTGCCAGCAGCTCCCACCGCGGTTCACCCCTCCACTTT. Its protein product is CASSSHRGSPLHF.

Only a few counts were recorded for this clone. CDR3 sequence (DNA): TGTGCCAGCAGCCCCAGAACAGGGCATCAGCCCCAGCATTTT. This gives the protein CASSPRTGHQPQHF. This chain uses TRBV7-8 with TRBJ1-5, with a tentative D call TRBD1 (6 bases). V was clipped by 5 bases and J by 5 bases, with 13 bases between them. Germline lookup yields CDR1 SGHVS and CDR2 FQNEAQ. This CDR3 is built from 14 residues.

This sequence joins TRBV10-2 and TRBJ2-2; 8 bases align to TRBD2. The ends lost 6 bases at V and 0 bases at J; junction bases unmatched: 3. CDR3 size: 15 residues. The V gene's germline CDR1 is WSHSY and CDR2 SAAADI. CDR3 DNA sequence: TGCGCCAGCAGCGTTAGCGGGGCGAACACCGGGGAGCTGTTTTTT. This translates into CASSVSGANTGELFF.

With regard to this clone: Other DNA sequences in this specimen translate into the identical CDR3. The V gene is TRBV7-2, the J gene TRBJ2-7, with D unresolved. CDR3 length equals 12 residues. Germline-derived CDR1 and CDR2 are SGHTA and FQGNSA. Trimming removed 4 bases at V and 1 base at J, with 5 bases between. CDR3 loop: CASSSLSYEQYF. In DNA, the CDR3 is TGTGCCAGCAGCTCACTGTCCTACGAGCAGTACTTC.

The chain couples TRBV7-3 to TRBJ2-3, with 11 positions matching TRBD2. Germline values: CDR1 SGHTA, CDR2 FQGTGA. The J segment lost 7 bases and the V segment lost 5 bases, leaving 17 bases of the junction unmatched. The CDR3 is 18 amino acids. CDR3 in amino acids: CASSPLPPLAGGLNTQYF. The CDR3 DNA follows: TGTGCCAGCAGCCCCCTACCCCCGCTAGCGGGGGGTTTGAATACGCAGTATTTT. Filled out from reference TRBV7-3 and TRBJ2-3, the complete variable domain reads GAGVSQTPSNKVTEKGKYVELRCDPISGHTALYWYRQSLGQGPEFLIYFQGTGAADDSGLPNDRFFAVRPEGSVSTLKIQRTERGDSAVYLCASSPLPPLAGGLNTQYFGPGTRLTVL.

The chain links TRBV11-2 to TRBJ1-1; D might be TRBD1 (6 bases). The CDR3 has 13 residues. Deletions cut 5 bases from V and 1 base from J, with 8 bases between. Germline values: CDR1 SGHAT, CDR2 FQNNGV. As DNA, the CDR3 is TGTGCCAGCAGCCTGGGACAGAACACTGAAGCTTTCTTT. Its translation is CASSLGQNTEAFF.

This clone was seen only once. The J gene is TRBJ1-1, the V gene TRBV2, with 7 bases matching TRBD1. V gave up 4 bases and J gave up 1 base; unmatched junction bases: 3. Germline CDR1 is SNHLY and CDR2 is FYNNEI. The CDR3 is 14 residues long. The CDR3 here is CASSADRWNTEAFF. CDR3 bases: TGTGCCAGCAGTGCGGACAGGTGGAACACTGAAGCTTTCTTT. Combining the CDR3 with reference TRBV2 and TRBJ1-1 gives the whole variable domain EPEVTQTPSHQVTQMGQEVILRCVPISNHLYFYWYRQILGQKVEFLVSFYNNEISEKSEIFDDQFSVERPDGSNFTLKIRSTKLEDSAMYFCASSADRWNTEAFFGQGTRLTVV.

This clone was detected only once. This chain links TRBV5-1 with TRBJ2-3; 9 nucleotides match TRBD2. The J segment lost 6 bases and the V segment lost 2 bases, leaving 4 bases of the junction unmatched. This CDR3 has 14 residues. Germline V gene sequence: CDR1 SGHRS, CDR2 YFSETQ. The DNA of the CDR3 is TGCGCCAGCAGCTTTGCGGGGGGGCGGGATACGCAGTATTTT. It is translated as CASSFAGGRDTQYF.

Concerning this clone itself: A junction boundary mismatches the germline segment, possibly from a read error. The chain has TRBV5-4 and TRBJ2-2; 12 bases line up with TRBD2. CDR3 size: 18 residues. CDR1 is SGHNT, CDR2 YYREEE, per germline (reference sequence). The CDR3 region has the DNA TGTGCCGGCAGCTTGACTAGCGGGGGTTATTTGGGGACCGGGGAGCTGTTTTTT. It specifies CAGSLTSGGYLGTGELFF.